Below are 30 T cell receptor beta chains sequenced from a single sample in a study of T cell clonotyping in hematopoietic cell transplantation. Only in-frame clones appear in the TCRdb table, and some are missing; sequencing was by immunoSEQ multiplex PCR. The data contain about 36,000 clones, over 80% of them singletons. Specimen: peripheral blood mononuclear cells. Receptors originate from a woman in her thirties or forties in good health. Some clones in this sample may be carry-over from other donors' samples.

In this sample, this clone turned up once. The genes are TRBV7-8 and TRBJ2-7, with 7 nucleotides matching TRBD2. The CDR3 covers 14 residues. The V segment lost 6 bases and the J segment 5 bases; nucleotides outside the gene matches: 10. Germline V gene lookup returns CDR1 SGHVS and CDR2 FQNEAQ. The CDR3 loop reads CASRAGLREDEQYF. The CDR3 DNA follows: TGTGCCAGCAGAGCGGGGCTTCGAGAGGACGAGCAGTACTTC.

This clone was detected once. This rearrangement joins TRBV2 to TRBJ1-2; no clear D. Trimming pared 0 bases from V and 2 bases from J, leaving 4 bases between. This CDR3 has 13 residues. Per the germline V gene, CDR1 is SNHLY and CDR2 is FYNNEI. In nucleotides, the CDR3 is TGTGCCAGCAGTGAAGCATACAACTATGGCTACACCTTC. It specifies CASSEAYNYGYTF.

This chain uses TRBV30 with TRBJ1-2; D call uncertain. Germline V CDR1 and CDR2: GTSNPN, SVGIG (reference sequence). V lost 8 bases and J 4 bases, leaving 14 bases between the germline ends. The CDR3 sequence is 12 residues long. CDR3 protein: CAEARAGYGYTF. DNA for the CDR3: TGTGCCGAAGCCCGGGCGGGCTATGGCTACACCTTC.

The chain carries TRBV19 and TRBJ1-1; 7 positions agree with TRBD1. Germline CDR1 LNHDA, CDR2 SQIVND (reference sequence). CDR3 length: 15 amino acids. Trimming took 5 bases from V and 4 from J; bases not matched to a gene: 10. Here the CDR3 reads CASSRWTGPGTEAFF. DNA for the CDR3: TGTGCCAGTAGTCGTTGGACAGGACCAGGCACTGAAGCTTTCTTT.

The CDR3 DNA is TGTGCCAGTAGTATAGAACCCCAGGCCGTCTCTGGAAACACCATATATTTT. Protein: CASSIEPQAVSGNTIYF. J is TRBJ1-3 and V is TRBV19, with D unresolved. The CDR3 is 17 residues long. Germline CDR1 reads LNHDA; CDR2 reads SQIVND (reference sequence). The germline V and J ends were trimmed by 0 bases and 0 bases, with 12 bases remaining between them.

This chain joins TRBV2 and TRBJ1-1; D possibly corresponds to TRBD1 (6 bases). The CDR3 totals 13 residues. The germline V and J ends were trimmed by 5 bases and 2 bases, with 9 bases remaining between them. Germline values: CDR1 SNHLY, CDR2 FYNNEI. The CDR3 sequence is CASSRGGNTEAFF. The DNA of the CDR3 is TGTGCCAGCAGTAGAGGGGGAAACACTGAAGCTTTCTTT.

Only one count was recorded for this clone. The V gene is TRBV5-8, the J gene TRBJ1-2; 7 bases line up with TRBD1. The CDR3 spans 15 residues. With V trimmed by 3 bases and J by 6 bases, 11 bases remained unmatched. The germline V gene has CDR1 SGHTS and CDR2 YDEGEE. The CDR3 sequence is CASSSVPRDSHGYTF. For the CDR3, the DNA is TGTGCCAGCAGCTCGGTACCCCGGGACAGTCATGGCTACACCTTC.

The rearrangement links TRBV19 to TRBJ1-5; D possibly corresponds to TRBD1 (5 bases). V dropped 3 bases and J dropped 7 bases, with 16 bases sitting between them. The CDR3 is 15 amino acids. CDR1 and CDR2 from the germline V gene are LNHDA and SQIVND (reference sequence). The CDR3 coding sequence is TGTGCCAGTAGTATTTCCAGGGAATTAGGCCAGCCCCAGCATTTT. Its translation: CASSISRELGQPQHF. Combining the CDR3 with reference TRBV19 and TRBJ1-5 gives the whole variable domain DGGITQSPKYLFRKEGQNVTLSCEQNLNHDAMYWYRQDPGQGLRLIYYSQIVNDFQKGDIAEGYSVSREKKESFPLTVTSAQKNPTAFYLCASSISRELGQPQHFGDGTRLSIL.

The chain couples TRBV30 to TRBJ2-3; D is uncertain. The V gene lost 3 bases and the J gene lost 1 base, with 8 bases spanning the gap. Germline-derived CDR1 and CDR2 are GTSNPN and SVGIG (reference sequence). This CDR3 spans 13 amino acids. The CDR3 spells CAWRGKGTDTQYF. The CDR3 region has the DNA TGTGCCTGGAGGGGAAAGGGCACAGATACGCAGTATTTT.

The V call is TRBV19, the J call TRBJ1-2; TRBD1 aligns across 8 bases. In germline, CDR1 is LNHDA, CDR2 SQIVND (reference sequence). With V trimmed by 6 bases and J by 6 bases, 6 bases remained unmatched. The CDR3 sequence is 13 residues long. In DNA form, the CDR3 reads TGTGCCAGTAGCTCGGACAGGGACGATGGCTACACCTTC. This sequence encodes CASSSDRDDGYTF. The full variable domain, completed using reference TRBV19 and TRBJ1-2, is DGGITQSPKYLFRKEGQNVTLSCEQNLNHDAMYWYRQDPGQGLRLIYYSQIVNDFQKGDIAEGYSVSREKKESFPLTVTSAQKNPTAFYLCASSSDRDDGYTFGSGTRLTVV.

The chain recombines TRBV7-2 with TRBJ2-1; no clear D gene. V lost 6 bases, J lost 1 base, and 4 bases lay in between. The V gene's germline CDR1 is SGHTA and CDR2 FQGNSA. The CDR3 totals 12 residues. CDR3 DNA: TGTGCCAGCAGTTTATCCTACAATGAGCAGTTCTTC. It codes for CASSLSYNEQFF.

This sequence joins TRBV28 and TRBJ2-2; D remains unclear. V was cut by 5 bases and J by 0 bases, with 10 bases left in between. CDR3 length equals 15 residues. In germline, CDR1 is MDHEN, CDR2 SYDVKM. CDR3 DNA: TGTGCCAGCAGTCGGGCAGGAGCGAACACCGGGGAGCTGTTTTTT. Its translation is CASSRAGANTGELFF. Full variable domain (outside the CDR3, taken from reference TRBV28 and TRBJ2-2): DVKVTQSSRYLVKRTGEKVFLECVQDMDHENMFWYRQDPGLGLRLIYFSYDVKMKEKGDIPEGYSVSREKKERFSLILESASTNQTSMYLCASSRAGANTGELFFGEGSRLTVL.

The chain carries TRBV6-6 and TRBJ1-5, with D unclear. The CDR3 consists of 14 residues. The ends were cut back, 4 bases at V and 3 bases at J, with 10 bases in the middle. From germline, CDR1 is MNHNY and CDR2 SVGAGI (reference sequence). As DNA, the CDR3 is TGTGCCAGCAGTTTCCTCGACCCCAATCAGCCCCAGCATTTT. Translating gives CASSFLDPNQPQHF.

This clone occurred a few times. The chain carries TRBV5-8 and TRBJ2-3, with TRBD2 as a possible D gene (6 bases). Trimming pared 5 bases from V and 1 base from J, leaving 8 bases between. CDR3 length equals 13 residues. CDR1 is SGHTS, CDR2 YDEGEE, per germline. CDR3 protein: CASRASGTDTQYF. CDR3 DNA: TGTGCCAGCAGAGCTAGCGGCACAGATACGCAGTATTTT.

CDR3: CASSSDSYGYTF. The CDR3 nucleotides are TGCGCCAGCAGCTCGGACAGTTATGGCTACACCTTC. The V call is TRBV5-1, the J call TRBJ1-2, with D possibly matching TRBD1 (6 bases). The CDR3 loop spans 12 amino acids. The germline V gene has CDR1 SGHRS and CDR2 YFSETQ. V lost 3 bases and J 5 bases, leaving 8 bases between the germline ends.

The chain links TRBV28 to TRBJ2-1; D is ambiguous. The V and J ends lost 5 bases and 7 bases respectively, with 3 bases between them. This CDR3 is built from 10 residues. From germline, CDR1 is MDHEN and CDR2 SYDVKM. In nucleotides, the CDR3 is TGTGCCAGCAGTGATAATGAGCAGTTCTTC. It codes for CASSDNEQFF.

V is TRBV27 and J is TRBJ2-5; 7 positions match TRBD1. The V gene's germline CDR1 is MNHEY and CDR2 SMNVEV (reference sequence). The junction had 7 bases not matched to a gene; V was cut back by 6 bases and J by 3 bases. This CDR3 is built from 14 residues. CDR3 DNA sequence: TGTGCCAGCAGACTACAGGGGTTAGAAGAGACCCAGTACTTC. Amino acid sequence: CASRLQGLEETQYF.

V and J are TRBV29-1 and TRBJ2-7; tentative D call: TRBD2 (5 bases). The CDR3 runs to 13 residues. CDR1 is SQVTM, CDR2 ANQGSEA, per germline. V lost 6 bases and J 7 bases, leaving 19 bases between the germline ends. The CDR3 sequence is CSVGPSREGEQYF. In nucleotides, the CDR3 is TGCAGCGTCGGGCCTAGCAGAGAAGGAGAGCAGTACTTC.

This clone was counted between two and nine times. The V and J genes are TRBV19 and TRBJ1-2; 11 bases line up with TRBD1. The CDR3 runs to 15 residues. Germline CDR1 LNHDA, CDR2 SQIVND (reference sequence). After removal of 3 bases from V and 0 bases from J, the junction contained 0 bases not matched to a gene. Written as DNA, the CDR3 is TGTGCCAGTAGTATGGACAGGGGGCCTAACTATGGCTACACCTTC. Amino acid sequence: CASSMDRGPNYGYTF.

This chain connects TRBV2 to TRBJ2-7, with D possibly called TRBD1 or TRBD2 (7 bases each). The V gene lost 4 bases and the J gene lost 4 bases, with 14 bases spanning the gap. Germline CDR1 reads SNHLY; CDR2 reads FYNNEI. The CDR3 length is 14 residues. As DNA, the CDR3 is TGTGCCAGCAGTGCGCAGGGGGAGGGATACGAGCAGTACTTC. It yields the protein CASSAQGEGYEQYF.

This chain links TRBV4-2 with TRBJ1-2, with TRBD1 matching 7 bases. V lost 4 bases, J lost 3 bases, and 8 bases stayed unmatched. The CDR3 spans 15 residues. Germline V CDR1 and CDR2: LGHNA, YNFKEQ. The CDR3 reads CASSRGTDDDYGYTF. The CDR3 region has the DNA TGTGCCAGCAGCCGGGGGACAGATGATGACTATGGCTACACCTTC.

The chain links TRBV4-3 to TRBJ2-2; TRBD1 matches at 11 bases. Germline-derived CDR1 and CDR2 are LGHNA and YSLEER. CDR3 length equals 16 residues. The junction had 4 bases not matched to a gene; V was cut back by 4 bases and J by 3 bases. CDR3 coding DNA: TGCGCCAGCAGCCCCTCGGGACAGGGGGACACCGGGGAGCTGTTTTTT. It encodes CASSPSGQGDTGELFF.

The chain is built from TRBV7-2 and TRBJ2-7; 11 nucleotides line up with TRBD1. The germline CDR1 and CDR2 sequences are SGHTA and FQGNSA. V was clipped by 6 bases and J by 3 bases; unmatched bases: 7. The CDR3 spans 15 residues. CDR3 residues: CASSFAGTGGYEQYF. Here the CDR3 DNA reads TGTGCCAGCAGTTTTGCCGGGACAGGGGGCTACGAGCAGTACTTC.

Here the CDR3 reads CASSLGQLDTGELFF. The DNA for the CDR3 is TGTGCCAGCAGCTTGGGACAGTTGGACACCGGGGAGCTGTTTTTT. The chain recombines TRBV11-2 with TRBJ2-2; TRBD1 matches at 7 bases. V trimming: 3 bases; J trimming: 3 bases; junction bases outside the gene matches: 4. The CDR3 runs to 15 residues. Germline V lookup: CDR1 SGHAT, CDR2 FQNNGV.

Points on this clone: One end of the junction is discordant with germline, which a read error may explain. The chain has TRBV6-6 and TRBJ2-7; TRBD2 matches 13 bases. Germline CDR1 is MNHNY and CDR2 is SVGAGI (reference sequence). This CDR3 is built from 16 residues. CDR3 residues: CASSRRTAGTSGDMDF. The CDR3 nucleotides read TGTGCCAGCAGTCGAAGGACAGCCGGGACTAGCGGGGATATGGACTTC.

This chain uses TRBV11-2 with TRBJ2-6; TRBD1 is a possible D gene (6 bases). V gave up 5 bases and J gave up 0 bases, with 20 bases separating them. Germline-derived CDR1 and CDR2 are SGHAT and FQNNGV. The CDR3 spans 19 residues. The chain's CDR3 is CASSTGQLEGSSGANVLTF. The CDR3 coding sequence is TGTGCCAGCAGCACCGGACAGCTTGAAGGATCCTCTGGGGCCAACGTCCTGACTTTC.

The chain employs TRBV5-4 and TRBJ2-3; 7 bases fit TRBD2. Per the germline V gene, CDR1 is SGHNT and CDR2 is YYREEE (reference sequence). The CDR3 covers 16 residues. V lost 0 bases, J lost 4 bases, and 8 bases stayed unmatched. CDR3 DNA: TGTGCCAGCAGCTTGGGGCTAGCGGAAGGGGCAGATACGCAGTATTTT. Residues: CASSLGLAEGADTQYF.

As DNA, the CDR3 is TGCAGCGTCGCTACCTCTAGGGGAGAATTTCAGTACTTC. This sequence encodes CSVATSRGEFQYF. The rearrangement joins TRBV29-1 to TRBJ2-4; TRBD1 or TRBD2 may be the D gene (5 bases each). In germline, CDR1 is SQVTM, CDR2 ANQGSEA. Trimming stripped 6 bases from V and 11 bases from J, with 20 bases between. The CDR3 runs 13 residues.

This clone was counted a single time. The V gene is TRBV25-1, the J gene TRBJ2-7, with TRBD2 matching over 8 bases. V trimming: 5 bases; J trimming: 3 bases; junction bases outside the gene matches: 6. The V gene's germline CDR1 is MGHDK and CDR2 SYGVNS. The CDR3 has 14 residues. CDR3 bases: TGTGCCAGCAGTTACCGGGGACTAGACTACGAGCAGTACTTC. Translating gives CASSYRGLDYEQYF.

J is TRBJ2-3 and V is TRBV6-5; the D gene could be TRBD1 or TRBD2 (6 bases each). This CDR3 spans 14 amino acids. Looked up from germline, CDR1 is MNHEY and CDR2 is SVGAGI. Trimming cost V 6 bases and J 5 bases, with 15 bases left between them. CDR3 residues: CASRRGHSVDTQYF. CDR3 DNA: TGTGCCAGCAGGCGGGGACATAGCGTAGATACGCAGTATTTT.